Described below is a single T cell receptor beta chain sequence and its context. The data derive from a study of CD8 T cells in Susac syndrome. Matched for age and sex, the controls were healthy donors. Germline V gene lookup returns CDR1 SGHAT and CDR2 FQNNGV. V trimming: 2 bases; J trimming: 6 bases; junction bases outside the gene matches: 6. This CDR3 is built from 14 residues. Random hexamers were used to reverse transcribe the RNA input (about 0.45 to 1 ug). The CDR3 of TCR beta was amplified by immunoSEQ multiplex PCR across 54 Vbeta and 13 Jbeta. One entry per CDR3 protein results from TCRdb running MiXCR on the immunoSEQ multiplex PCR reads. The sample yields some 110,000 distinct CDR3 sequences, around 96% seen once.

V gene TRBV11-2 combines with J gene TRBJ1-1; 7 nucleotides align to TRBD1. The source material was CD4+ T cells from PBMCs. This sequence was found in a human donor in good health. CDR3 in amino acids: CASSLRQGLPEAFF. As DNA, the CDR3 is TGTGCCAGCAGCTTAAGACAGGGTCTCCCTGAAGCTTTCTTT.